Presented here are 2 T cell receptor beta chains from one specimen sequenced in a study of blood T cell repertoires in COVID-19. Profiled with immunoSEQ multiplex PCR; TCRdb holds only in-frame clones, not every one. The sample has 90,000 to 100,000 clones; more than 80% are singletons. The sequenced material came from peripheral blood. These receptors originate from a man in his fifties with COVID-19, enrolled during active disease.

J is TRBJ1-6 and V is TRBV10-1, with 8 bases fitting TRBD1. Trimming removed 4 bases from V and 7 bases from J; junction bases left unmatched: 6. This CDR3 comprises 15 residues. Germline values: CDR1 WNHNN, CDR2 SYGVQD (reference sequence). This CDR3 reads CASSARTGRNSPLHF. DNA for the CDR3: TGCGCCAGCAGTGCGAGGACAGGGAGGAATTCACCCCTCCACTTT.

The chain combines TRBV5-1 with TRBJ2-5, with a tentative D call TRBD2 (6 bases). Germline V gene sequence: CDR1 SGHRS, CDR2 YFSETQ. The CDR3 is 15 residues long. V was pared by 3 bases and J by 2 bases, with 14 bases between. CDR3 protein: CASSSLTSPQETQYF. For the CDR3, the DNA is TGCGCCAGCAGCTCCCTAACTAGCCCACAAGAGACCCAGTACTTC.